The 27 T cell receptor beta chains listed next were all sequenced from one sample in a study of OX40 agonist ivuxolimab in advanced cancers. Assay: immunoSEQ multiplex PCR; the TCRdb copy retains only in-frame clones and omits some. The repertoire holds tens of thousands of clones, with more than 70% as singletons. The material was CD4+ or CD8+ T cells sorted from blood, obtained in a trial of the OX40 agonist ivuxolimab. These TCRs come from an adult with an advanced solid tumor such as melanoma, head and neck, liver or kidney cancer.

This clone came up once. The chain joins TRBV7-9 to TRBJ2-7; TRBD1 might be the D (6 bases). CDR1 SEHNR and CDR2 FQNEAQ come from the germline V gene (reference sequence). V was shortened by 1 base and J by 2 bases, with 9 bases between the two germline ends. The CDR3 has 14 residues. CDR3 in amino acids: CASSLEGHPYEQYF. CDR3 sequence (DNA): TGTGCCAGCAGCTTAGAGGGACACCCCTACGAGCAGTACTTC.

J is TRBJ2-1 and V is TRBV28; 8 bases fit TRBD2. The CDR3 loop spans 16 amino acids. CDR1 and CDR2 (germline): MDHEN, SYDVKM. The ends lost 7 bases at V and 0 bases at J; junction bases unmatched: 8. The CDR3 sequence: CASTGLADSSYNEQFF. The CDR3 DNA sequence: TGTGCCAGCACTGGACTAGCTGACAGCTCCTACAATGAGCAGTTCTTC. The entire variable domain, with the rest obtained from reference TRBV28 and TRBJ2-1, is as follows: DVKVTQSSRYLVKRTGEKVFLECVQDMDHENMFWYRQDPGLGLRLIYFSYDVKMKEKGDIPEGYSVSREKKERFSLILESASTNQTSMYLCASTGLADSSYNEQFFGPGTRLTVL.

The chain couples TRBV4-2 to TRBJ1-3; no reliable D call. Per germline, CDR1 LGHNA and CDR2 YNFKEQ. CDR3 length: 18 residues. The V end was cut by 4 bases, the J end by 0 bases, with 19 bases between. CDR3 DNA: TGTGCCAGCAGCCCAGAGAACCTTCTCGGCAACTCTGGAAACACCATATATTTT. Amino acid sequence: CASSPENLLGNSGNTIYF.

The chain couples TRBV21-1 to TRBJ2-4; whether TRBD1, the table's D call, matches the DNA was not checked. TRBV21-1 is termed a pseudogene. CDR3 length: 15 residues. The CDR3 region is CASSLGPGQGYIQYF. The CDR3 nucleotides read TGTGCCAGCAGCCTGGGACCGGGACAGGGCTACATTCAGTACTTC.

The gene calls are TRBV29-1 and TRBJ2-1, with D maybe TRBD2 (6 bases). The CDR3 totals 15 residues. Trimming stripped 3 bases from V and 6 bases from J, with 18 bases between. CDR1 is SQVTM and CDR2 is ANQGSEA in the germline V gene. CDR3 in DNA: TGCAGCGTTGAGGGGTTGGGGAGGAGATCCAATGAGCAGTTCTTC. This codes for CSVEGLGRRSNEQFF.

This chain links TRBV7-3 with TRBJ1-1; 7 bases line up with TRBD1. The CDR3 sequence is 13 residues long. Germline V gives CDR1 SGHTA, CDR2 FQGTGA. Trimming took 4 bases from V and 4 from J; bases not matched to a gene: 3. The CDR3 DNA reads TGTGCCAGCAGCTCTACAGGGGTCACTGAAGCTTTCTTT. Residues: CASSSTGVTEAFF.

The chain combines TRBV7-8 with TRBJ2-5, with D perhaps matching TRBD1 or TRBD2 (5 bases each). This CDR3 is built from 15 residues. Trimming took 0 bases from V and 5 from J, leaving 13 bases between them. Germline assignment: CDR1 SGHVS and CDR2 FQNEAQ. CDR3 sequence: CASSLADGGWETQYF. For the CDR3, the DNA is TGTGCCAGCAGCTTAGCGGATGGGGGTTGGGAGACCCAGTACTTC.

The chain combines TRBV30 with TRBJ1-5, with a possible D match to TRBD1 (5 bases). The CDR3 is made up of 15 amino acids. Trimming removed 2 bases at V and 4 bases at J, with 15 bases between. The germline CDR1 and CDR2 sequences are GTSNPN and SVGIG (reference sequence). CDR3 protein: CAWSPIVGGNQPQHF. The CDR3 coding sequence is TGTGCCTGGAGTCCAATCGTCGGGGGGAATCAGCCCCAGCATTTT.

By sample share, this clone is medium-sized (0.01 to 0.1%). The chain has TRBV19 and TRBJ2-1; no reliable D call. The CDR3 has 14 residues. The germline V gene has CDR1 LNHDA and CDR2 SQIVND (reference sequence). The V and J ends lost 10 bases and 4 bases respectively, with 17 bases between them. The CDR3 loop is CATRPGGFYNEQFF. CDR3 DNA: TGTGCCACCCGGCCCGGTGGTTTTTACAATGAGCAGTTCTTC. The complete variable domain, with remaining parts taken from reference TRBV19 and TRBJ2-1, reads DGGITQSPKYLFRKEGQNVTLSCEQNLNHDAMYWYRQDPGQGLRLIYYSQIVNDFQKGDIAEGYSVSREKKESFPLTVTSAQKNPTAFYLCATRPGGFYNEQFFGPGTRLTVL.

The chain links TRBV27 to TRBJ2-5; D tentatively fits TRBD1 or TRBD2 (7 bases each). The DNA end favors TRBJ2-7, so the J call may be wrong. CDR3 size: 15 residues. Germline CDR1 reads MNHEY; CDR2 reads SMNVEV (reference sequence). CDR3 bases: TGTGCCAGCAGTCCCCAGGGGGGGCGCTTGGGCGAGCAGTACTTC. Translating it yields CASSPQGGRLGEQYF.

This clone was seen a handful of times. The chain carries TRBV27 and TRBJ2-1; 7 bases agree with TRBD1. The germline CDR1 and CDR2 sequences are MNHEY and SMNVEV (reference sequence). The J segment lost 8 bases and the V segment lost 5 bases, leaving 9 bases of the junction unmatched. This CDR3 contains 14 residues. The CDR3 spells CASSQNNQGDEQFF. The CDR3 region has the DNA TGTGCCAGCAGTCAAAACAACCAGGGGGATGAGCAGTTCTTC.

There are a few counts of this clone. V usage is TRBV19 and J usage is TRBJ1-4, with a tentative D call TRBD1 (6 bases). Germline V gene data show CDR1 as LNHDA and CDR2 as SQIVND (reference sequence). The CDR3 spans 15 residues. Trimming cost V 5 bases and J 7 bases, with 17 bases left between them. This chain's CDR3 is CASSPNRGLGEKLFF. The CDR3 DNA reads as TGTGCCAGTAGTCCCAACCGGGGGCTTGGTGAAAAACTGTTTTTT.

The V and J genes are TRBV9 and TRBJ2-1, with no clear D. Germline CDR1 reads SGDLS; CDR2 reads YYNGEE. This CDR3 contains 12 residues. V dropped 2 bases and J dropped 5 bases, with 5 bases sitting between them. The CDR3 nucleotides are TGTGCCAGCAGCGTTAGTGACAATGAGCAGTTCTTC. Protein sequence: CASSVSDNEQFF.

This rearrangement joins TRBV2 to TRBJ2-3, with 13 bases aligning to TRBD2. This CDR3 spans 14 amino acids. CDR1 and CDR2 from the germline V gene are SNHLY and FYNNEI. Unmatched junction bases numbered 3, after V lost 7 bases and J lost 5 bases. CDR3 amino acids: CASIGLAGVDTQYF. The CDR3 DNA reads TGTGCCAGCATCGGACTAGCGGGAGTAGATACGCAGTATTTT.

This clone was observed a handful of times. The V and J genes are TRBV5-5 and TRBJ2-1; D remains unclear. Trimming took off 2 bases at V and 1 base at J, with 13 bases between the two ends. The CDR3 extends over 16 amino acids. Germline-derived CDR1 and CDR2 are SGHKS and YYEKEE (reference sequence). The CDR3 region is CASSFTGIPSYNEQFF. CDR3 coding DNA: TGTGCCAGCAGCTTCACTGGGATTCCGTCCTACAATGAGCAGTTCTTC. Supplemented by reference TRBV5-5 and TRBJ2-1, the full variable domain reads DAGVTQSPTHLIKTRGQQVTLRCSPISGHKSVSWYQQVLGQGPQFIFQYYEKEERGRGNFPDRFSARQFPNYSSELNVNALLLGDSALYLCASSFTGIPSYNEQFFGPGTRLTVL.

V gene TRBV7-8 combines with J gene TRBJ2-2, with unresolved D. Germline CDR1 and CDR2: SGHVS and FQNEAQ. Deletions cut 2 bases from V and 0 bases from J, with 10 bases between. This CDR3 has 16 amino acids. CDR3: CASSLSQKSNTGELFF. CDR3 sequence (DNA): TGTGCCAGCAGCTTATCCCAGAAGTCGAACACCGGGGAGCTGTTTTTT.

The V gene is TRBV27, the J gene TRBJ2-7; perhaps D is TRBD1 or TRBD2 (6 bases each). Trimming took 2 bases from V and 2 from J, leaving 10 bases between them. The germline CDR1 and CDR2 sequences are MNHEY and SMNVEV (reference sequence). CDR3 size: 14 residues. CDR3 loop: CASSLLGGAYEQYF. The CDR3 DNA reads TGTGCCAGCAGTTTACTGGGGGGCGCCTACGAGCAGTACTTC.

The chain uses TRBV7-6 and TRBJ2-1; D may be TRBD1 (5 bases). Trimming cost V 2 bases and J 5 bases, with 10 bases left between them. Germline V gene sequence: CDR1 SGHVS, CDR2 FNYEAQ. CDR3 size: 14 residues. CDR3 sequence: CASSLSRGDNEQFF. CDR3 coding DNA: TGTGCCAGCAGCTTATCAAGGGGTGACAATGAGCAGTTCTTC.

This clone was observed a single time. The chain links TRBV7-9 to TRBJ2-7; D uncertain. Germline V CDR1 and CDR2: SEHNR, FQNEAQ (reference sequence). Trimming took 1 base from V and 2 from J, leaving 3 bases between them. There are 12 residues in the CDR3. Here the CDR3 DNA reads TGTGCCAGCAGCTTAGTCCCCTACGAGCAGTACTTC. It translates to CASSLVPYEQYF.

V and J are TRBV11-2 and TRBJ2-1, with D hard to call. V was pared by 1 base and J by 4 bases, with 14 bases between. Germline lookup yields CDR1 SGHAT and CDR2 FQNNGV. The CDR3 has 16 residues. The CDR3 coding sequence is TGTGCCAGCAGCTTAGGCTACACCAATTCTTACAATGAGCAGTTCTTC. Translated: CASSLGYTNSYNEQFF.

The chain joins TRBV5-4 to TRBJ1-2, with TRBD1 matching over 9 bases. This CDR3 is built from 16 residues. Germline V gene sequence: CDR1 SGHNT, CDR2 YYREEE (reference sequence). Trimming at V came to 0 bases and at J to 4 bases, leaving 7 bases not matched to a gene. The CDR3 DNA sequence: TGTGCCAGCAGCTTGGTATACGGACAGGGGACCTATGGCTACACCTTC. Amino acids: CASSLVYGQGTYGYTF.

The J gene is TRBJ2-7, the V gene TRBV27; D might be TRBD1 or TRBD2, each matching 5 bases. CDR1 MNHEY and CDR2 SMNVEV come from the germline V gene (reference sequence). Deletions cut 5 bases from V and 2 bases from J, with 13 bases between. The CDR3 totals 14 residues. CDR3 amino acids: CASSPRDGAYEQYF. The CDR3 DNA reads TGTGCCAGCAGTCCTCGGGACGGAGCCTACGAGCAGTACTTC.

The CDR3: CASSPGGSIRRDTQYF. CDR3 nucleotides: TGTGCCAGCAGCCCTGGGGGCAGTATTCGGCGGGATACGCAGTATTTT. The chain couples TRBV9 to TRBJ2-3; tentative D call: TRBD1 (6 bases). There are 16 residues in the CDR3. In germline, CDR1 is SGDLS, CDR2 YYNGEE. The V end lost 4 bases, the J end lost 6 bases, and 21 bases lay between the germline ends. Complete variable domain (other parts from reference TRBV9 and TRBJ2-3): DSGVTQTPKHLITATGQRVTLRCSPRSGDLSVYWYQQSLDQGLQFLIQYYNGEERAKGNILERFSAQQFPDLHSELNLSSLELGDSALYFCASSPGGSIRRDTQYFGPGTRLTVL.

The CDR3 reads CASSQFQAGTYEQYF. DNA of the CDR3: TGCGCCAGCAGCCAATTCCAAGCGGGGACTTACGAGCAGTACTTC. The chain links TRBV4-1 to TRBJ2-7; 7 nucleotides agree with TRBD2. The CDR3 has 15 amino acids. Germline CDR1 reads MGHRA; CDR2 reads YSYEKL. Unmatched junction bases numbered 8, after V lost 2 bases and J lost 4 bases.

This rearrangement joins TRBV15 to TRBJ1-6; the D is unclear. Germline CDR1 is LNHNV and CDR2 is YYDKDF (reference sequence). CDR3 length: 14 residues. V lost 6 bases, J lost 8 bases, and 14 bases lay in between. CDR3 DNA: TGTGCCACCAGGCCCTTACCAAAACATTCACCCCTCCACTTT. Protein: CATRPLPKHSPLHF.

The chain links TRBV6-5 to TRBJ2-7, with D perhaps matching TRBD1 (5 bases). The length of the CDR3 is 15 residues. V lost 0 bases and J 6 bases, leaving 15 bases between the germline ends. Per germline, CDR1 MNHEY and CDR2 SVGAGI. DNA of the CDR3: TGTGCCAGCAGTTACTCGGTCCAGGGAAGTTCCGAGCAGTACTTC. Its protein product is CASSYSVQGSSEQYF.

The chain combines TRBV27 with TRBJ2-5, with D uncertain. The germline V gene encodes CDR1 MNHEY and CDR2 SMNVEV (reference sequence). The V end was cut by 5 bases, the J end by 7 bases, with 11 bases between. This CDR3 has 12 amino acids. Here the CDR3 reads CASSPPGGTQYF. Written as DNA, the CDR3 is TGTGCCAGCAGTCCCCCTGGCGGGACCCAGTACTTC.